The rows below give T cell receptor beta chains drawn from one sample of a study of shared clonotypes between healthy human individuals. The protocol was immunoSEQ multiplex PCR, while the TCRdb copy is restricted to in-frame clones and leaves out a portion. The repertoire includes millions of clones, 85% to 95% of them detected once, and approximately 0.13% sits in the top ten. Material for sequencing was naive CD4+ T cells sorted from blood. The source of these receptors is a man between 18 and 29 years old in good health. The CDR3 runs from the conserved cysteine through the conserved F or W. Each record gives: clone size, D gene, J gene, V gene, CDR3 DNA, CDR3 protein. D genes are given only for firm matches. Clone size is given for some rows only: seen once, a few or many times, or a class if the clone is expanded.

>-|-|TRBJ2-7|TRBV9
TGTGCCAGCAGCGTAGATTACTTCTCCTACGAGCAGTACTTC
CASSVDYFSYEQYF
>few|-|TRBJ1-6|TRBV2
TGTGCCAGCAGTGAAAGACGCGATAATTCACCCCTCCACTTT
CASSERRDNSPLHF
>-|-|TRBJ1-2|TRBV6-6
TGTGCCAGCAGGGAGGACAGCTATGGCTACACCTTC
CASREDSYGYTF
>-|-|TRBJ1-4|TRBV10-2
TGCGCCAGCCGACAGGCCACCATTAATGAAAAACTGTTTTTT
CASRQATINEKLFF
>-|-|TRBJ1-2|TRBV11-2
TGTGCCAGCAGCCGCGACGGAGGCTATGGCTACACCTTC
CASSRDGGYGYTF
>-|TRBD1|TRBJ2-7|TRBV29-1
TGCAGCGTTGAATCCGGGACAGGGAGATCAATCGTGCAGTACTTC
CSVESGTGRSIVQYF
>-|-|TRBJ2-1|TRBV18
TGTGCCAGCTCACCGGCACTAGGGTCCTACAATGAGCAGTTCTTC
CASSPALGSYNEQFF
>once|-|TRBJ2-3|TRBV18
TGTGCCAGCTCATCAAAAGGGGATACGCAGTATTTT
CASSSKGDTQYF
>-|-|TRBJ2-2|TRBV11-2
TGTGCCAGCACCTTAGGACAGCTTGTCACCGGGGAGCTGTTTTTT
CASTLGQLVTGELFF
>-|-|TRBJ1-2|TRBV28
TGTGCCAGCAGTTTAACGGGTTATGGCTACACCTTC
CASSLTGYGYTF
>-|-|TRBJ2-7|TRBV7-2
TGTGCCAGCAGCTTGGCTATTTCATCTTACGAGCAGTACTTC
CASSLAISSYEQYF
>-|-|TRBJ2-3|TRBV4-1
TGCGCCAGTGGGGGTATTAGCACAGATACGCAGTATTTT
CASGGISTDTQYF
>-|TRBD1|TRBJ2-7|TRBV2
TGTGCCAGCAGTGTCAAGGGGTCAACGACAGGGGCGAAGAGCGAGCAGTACTTC
CASSVKGSTTGAKSEQYF
>-|TRBD2|TRBJ2-3|TRBV29-1
TGCAGCGTGGTAGCGGGGGTCGATACAGATACGCAGTATTTT
CSVVAGVDTDTQYF
>-|-|TRBJ2-1|TRBV20-1
TGCAGTGCTAGAGCCTACAATGAGCAGTTCTTC
CSARAYNEQFF
>-|TRBD2|TRBJ2-7|TRBV19
TGTGCCAGTAGTACAGGACTAGCGCCATCCTACGAGCAGTACTTC
CASSTGLAPSYEQYF
>-|TRBD1|TRBJ1-1|TRBV5-1
TGCGCCAGCAGCGGGACAGGGAAGGGGAGCGAAGCTTTCTTT
CASSGTGKGSEAFF
>-|-|TRBJ1-2|TRBV6-5
TGTGCCAGCAGTTACTCGGTGCAGGATGAATATGGCTACACCTTC
CASSYSVQDEYGYTF
>-|-|TRBJ1-3|TRBV5-1
TGCGCCAGCAGTCGGGGAAACACCATATATTTT
CASSRGNTIYF
>-|TRBD1|TRBJ1-1|TRBV2
TGTGCCAGCACCCGGACAGGGGGCTCTGAAGCTTTCTTT
CASTRTGGSEAFF
>-|-|TRBJ1-5|TRBV6-1
TGTGCCAGCATCGACGGACAAGGTACGAATCAGCCCCAGCATTTT
CASIDGQGTNQPQHF
>-|-|TRBJ2-7|TRBV7-8
TGTGCCAGCAGCTCTGGGACGGTCGCAAGCTACGAGCAGTACTTC
CASSSGTVASYEQYF
>-|-|TRBJ2-6|TRBV9
TGTGCCAGCAGCGTAGGAAGTGGGCTAGGGGCCAACGTCCTGACTTTC
CASSVGSGLGANVLTF
>-|TRBD1|TRBJ2-7|TRBV7-2
TGTGCCAGCAGCGGGGATTGGACAGGGGTGCAGTACTTC
CASSGDWTGVQYF
>-|-|TRBJ2-7|TRBV5-1
TGCGCCAGCAGCCTTTCACCGTCCTACGAGCAGTACTTC
CASSLSPSYEQYF
>-|-|TRBJ1-2|TRBV28
TGTGCCAGCAGTATGACGTGGGCTCGGGGCAAACATGGCTACACCTTC
CASSMTWARGKHGYTF
>once|-|TRBJ2-1|TRBV19
TGTGCCAGTAGTCTTAGTTCCTCGACGGTCTACAATGAGCAGTTCTTC
CASSLSSSTVYNEQFF
>once|-|TRBJ1-4|TRBV5-1
TGCGCCAGCAGCTTGGGGAAAGCAACTAATGAAAAACTGTTTTTT
CASSLGKATNEKLFF
>-|-|TRBJ1-4|TRBV9
TGTGCCAGCAGCCGGAGGTCAGGGTCTAATGAAAAACTGTTTTTT
CASSRRSGSNEKLFF
>-|TRBD1|TRBJ1-4|TRBV10-1
TGCGCCAGCAGTGACCATCGAATTGGGACAGGGTCCCCCGCGCATGAAAAACTGTTTTTT
CASSDHRIGTGSPAHEKLFF
>-|-|TRBJ1-5|TRBV2
TGTGCCAGCAGTGAAGGTGGGGCCGGCAATCAGCCCCAGCATTTT
CASSEGGAGNQPQHF
>-|-|TRBJ1-5|TRBV6-6
TGTGCCAGCAGTTACGTGATAAATCAGCCCCAGCATTTT
CASSYVINQPQHF
>-|-|TRBJ1-6|TRBV5-6
TGTGCCAGCAAATTCCGGGGTACGAGGGATTCACCCCTCCACTTT
CASKFRGTRDSPLHF
>-|-|TRBJ2-2|TRBV6-4
TGTGCCAGCAGTGAGAGCCTCACCGGGGAGCTGTTTTTT
CASSESLTGELFF
>-|TRBD1|TRBJ2-5|TRBV5-1
TGCGCCAGCAGCCCTGGACAGGGAAAAGAGACCCAGTACTTC
CASSPGQGKETQYF
>-|-|TRBJ2-7|TRBV7-2
TGTGCCAGCAGCTTAGTTTCGATTCCCCCCTACGAGCAGTACTTC
CASSLVSIPPYEQYF
>-|-|TRBJ1-2|TRBV6-5
TGTGCCAGCAGTTACTCGGTCCGGGACTATGGCTACACCTTC
CASSYSVRDYGYTF
>-|-|TRBJ2-2|TRBV28
TGTGCCAGCAGTTTAAATACAGGGCAGTGGACCGGGGAGCTGTTTTTT
CASSLNTGQWTGELFF
>once|-|TRBJ2-1|TRBV10-3
TGTGCCATCGCTCGAGACAAGAGCTACAATGAGCAGTTCTTC
CAIARDKSYNEQFF
>-|-|TRBJ1-1|TRBV27
TGTGCCAGCAGTTTCAGGCAGTCCCTGAGTACTTTCTTT
CASSFRQSLSTFF
>many|-|TRBJ1-5|TRBV27
TGTGCCAGCAGTTTATCGGGGGGGCCGAGGCAGCCCCAGCATTTT
CASSLSGGPRQPQHF
>-|TRBD1|TRBJ1-1|TRBV6-1
TGTGCCAGCAGGACAGGGGAGGGGTGGAACACTGAAGCTTTCTTT
CASRTGEGWNTEAFF
>-|-|TRBJ1-2|TRBV5-1
TGCGCCAGCAGCTTGGCCTTCGTGACACAAGATGGCTACACCTTC
CASSLAFVTQDGYTF
>-|-|TRBJ2-7|TRBV7-2
TGTGCCAGCAGCTTAGGCGCCTGGTCCTACGAGCAGTACTTC
CASSLGAWSYEQYF
>once|TRBD2|TRBJ2-7|TRBV6-5
TGTGCCAGCAGTTACTCAGGGACTAGCGATACCTACGAGCAGTACTTC
CASSYSGTSDTYEQYF
>-|-|TRBJ2-3|TRBV7-8
TGTGCCAGCAGCTTACGGGGAAGCACAGATACGCAGTATTTT
CASSLRGSTDTQYF
>-|TRBD2|TRBJ2-3|TRBV5-4
TGTGCCAGCAGCTCGCAGACTAGCGGGGAAGATACGCAGTATTTT
CASSSQTSGEDTQYF
>-|-|TRBJ2-2|TRBV5-1
TGCGCCAGCAGCGCCGCCACAGGGCGGGTCGGGGAGCTGTTTTTT
CASSAATGRVGELFF
>-|TRBD2|TRBJ2-7|TRBV18
TGTGCCAGCTCACCACTCGGGACTAGCGTTAGGAGCTCCTACGAGCAGTACTTC
CASSPLGTSVRSSYEQYF
>-|-|TRBJ1-2|TRBV9
TGTGCCAGCAGCGTAGACTCAGACGGCTATGGCTACACCTTC
CASSVDSDGYGYTF
>-|-|TRBJ2-5|TRBV6-5
TGTGCCAGCAGTTACTCCGGGGGATGGGAGACCCAGTACTTC
CASSYSGGWETQYF
>-|-|TRBJ1-2|TRBV30
TGTGCCTGGAGTGCCCAGTGGGGGGAAACTGGGTATGGCTACACCTTC
CAWSAQWGETGYGYTF
>-|TRBD1|TRBJ1-6|TRBV18
TGTGCCAGCTCACCCCCGGGACAGGGGGCAGAGTCACCCCTCCACTTT
CASSPPGQGAESPLHF
>-|-|TRBJ2-1|TRBV9
TGTGCCAGCAGTGCGACAGTCTACAATGAGCAGTTCTTC
CASSATVYNEQFF
>-|TRBD1|TRBJ2-2|TRBV5-1
TGCGCCAGCAAGGGGACAGGGGCCGGGGAGCTGTTTTTT
CASKGTGAGELFF